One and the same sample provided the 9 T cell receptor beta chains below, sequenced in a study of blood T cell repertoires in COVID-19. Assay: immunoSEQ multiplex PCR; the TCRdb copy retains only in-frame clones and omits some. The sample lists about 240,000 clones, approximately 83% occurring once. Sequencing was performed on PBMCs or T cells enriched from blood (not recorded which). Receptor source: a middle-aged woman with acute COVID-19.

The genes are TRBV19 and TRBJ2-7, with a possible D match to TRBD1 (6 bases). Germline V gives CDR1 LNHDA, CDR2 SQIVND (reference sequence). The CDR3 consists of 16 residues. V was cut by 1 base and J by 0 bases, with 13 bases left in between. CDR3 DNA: TGTGCCAGTAGTATAGTCAGGGGCGAGTACTCCTACGAGCAGTACTTC. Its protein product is CASSIVRGEYSYEQYF.

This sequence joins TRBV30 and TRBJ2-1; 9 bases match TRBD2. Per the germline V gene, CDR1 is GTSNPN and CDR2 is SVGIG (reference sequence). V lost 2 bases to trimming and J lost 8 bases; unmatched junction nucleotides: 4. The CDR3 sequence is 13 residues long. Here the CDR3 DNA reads TGTGCCTGGAGTCGTCTAGCGGGATATGAGCAGTTCTTC. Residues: CAWSRLAGYEQFF. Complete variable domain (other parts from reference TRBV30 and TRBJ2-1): SQTIHQWPATLVQPVGSPLSLECTVEGTSNPNLYWYRQAAGRGLQLLFYSVGIGQISSEVPQNLSASRPQDRQFILSSKKLLLSDSGFYLCAWSRLAGYEQFFGPGTRLTVL.

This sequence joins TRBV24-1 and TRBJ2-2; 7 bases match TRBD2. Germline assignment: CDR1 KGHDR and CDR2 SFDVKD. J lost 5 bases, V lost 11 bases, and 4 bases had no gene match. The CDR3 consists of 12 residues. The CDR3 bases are TGTGCCATTGCTAGCGGAACCGGGGAGCTGTTTTTT. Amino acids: CAIASGTGELFF.

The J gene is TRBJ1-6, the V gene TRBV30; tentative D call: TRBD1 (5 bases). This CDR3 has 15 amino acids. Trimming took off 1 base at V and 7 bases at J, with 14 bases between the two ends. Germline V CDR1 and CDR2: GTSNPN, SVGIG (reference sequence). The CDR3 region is CAWSDRQARNSPLHF. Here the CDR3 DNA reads TGTGCCTGGAGTGACAGGCAGGCGAGGAATTCACCCCTCCACTTT.

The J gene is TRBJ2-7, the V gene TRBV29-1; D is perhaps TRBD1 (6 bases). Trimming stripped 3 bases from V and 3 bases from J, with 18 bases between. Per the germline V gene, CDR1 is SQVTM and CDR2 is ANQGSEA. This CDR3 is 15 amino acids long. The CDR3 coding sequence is TGCAGCGTTGAGATGTCCCAGGGGCCAGTCTACGAGCAGTACTTC. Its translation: CSVEMSQGPVYEQYF.

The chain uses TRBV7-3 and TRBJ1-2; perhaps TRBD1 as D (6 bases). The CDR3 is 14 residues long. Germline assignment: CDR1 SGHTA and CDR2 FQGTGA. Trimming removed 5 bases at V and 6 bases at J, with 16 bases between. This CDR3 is CASSTRQEDHGYTF. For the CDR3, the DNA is TGTGCCAGCAGCACTCGACAGGAGGATCATGGCTACACCTTC. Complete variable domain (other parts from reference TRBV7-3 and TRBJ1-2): GAGVSQTPSNKVTEKGKYVELRCDPISGHTALYWYRQSLGQGPEFLIYFQGTGAADDSGLPNDRFFAVRPEGSVSTLKIQRTERGDSAVYLCASSTRQEDHGYTFGSGTRLTVV.

The CDR3 DNA follows: TGTGCCAGCAGCTTAGGTTCTAGCGGGATCAGCACAGATACGCAGTATTTT. Amino acids: CASSLGSSGISTDTQYF. This chain links TRBV7-6 with TRBJ2-3; 9 bases are a match to TRBD2. V dropped 1 base and J dropped 0; count of bases not matched to a gene: 5. The CDR3 is 17 residues long. From germline, CDR1 is SGHVS and CDR2 FNYEAQ.

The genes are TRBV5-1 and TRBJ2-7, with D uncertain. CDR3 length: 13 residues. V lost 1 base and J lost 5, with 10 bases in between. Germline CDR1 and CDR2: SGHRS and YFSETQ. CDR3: CASSLTSSNEQYF. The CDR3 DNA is TGCGCCAGCAGCTTGACCTCGAGTAACGAGCAGTACTTC.

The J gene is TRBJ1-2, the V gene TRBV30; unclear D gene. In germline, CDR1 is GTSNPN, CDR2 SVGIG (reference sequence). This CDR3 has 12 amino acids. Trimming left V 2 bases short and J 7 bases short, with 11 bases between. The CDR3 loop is CAWSSDAGGYTF. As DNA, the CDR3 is TGTGCCTGGAGTTCGGACGCGGGTGGCTACACCTTC.